The TCR beta chain under discussion was sequenced for a study of blood T cell repertoires in COVID-19. As for the study in general: Nucleic acid was either cDNA or gDNA, and it came from T cells, B-cell-depleted T cells, or PBMCs.

Germline V gene data show CDR1 as LNHDA and CDR2 as SQIVND (reference sequence). The CDR3 length is 17 residues. V trimming: 0 bases; J trimming: 6 bases; junction bases outside the gene matches: 11. In the authors' methods: Reference gene primers were amplified, and this amplification served to estimate nucleated cell counts. Produced via immunoSEQ multiplex PCR; TCRdb's table is partial and in-frame only. That table is the source of V, J and clone size, and D and trimming were worked out from the DNA. The top ten hold 0.87% of the sample, which has roughly 290,000 clones, about 85% seen once. Patients from Seattle were sampled longitudinally, starting during active infection.

The sequence derives from a human donor with COVID-19, enrolled during active disease. The donor label of this sample is uncertain. The rearrangement joins TRBV19 to TRBJ2-1; 7 bases are a match to TRBD2. The sequencing input was peripheral blood. In nucleotides, the CDR3 is TGTGCCAGTAGTATAGATCGGGGAGGCGGGAGTGGCAATGAGCAGTTCTTC. Translation gives CASSIDRGGGSGNEQFF.